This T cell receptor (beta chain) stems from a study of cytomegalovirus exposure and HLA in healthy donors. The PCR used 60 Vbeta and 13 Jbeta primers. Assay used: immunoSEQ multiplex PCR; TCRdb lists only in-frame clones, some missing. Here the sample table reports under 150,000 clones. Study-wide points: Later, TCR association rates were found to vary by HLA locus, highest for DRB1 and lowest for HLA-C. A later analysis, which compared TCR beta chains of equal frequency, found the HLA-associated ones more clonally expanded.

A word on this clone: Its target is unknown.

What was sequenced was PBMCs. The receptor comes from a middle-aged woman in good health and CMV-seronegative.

The CDR3 DNA reads TGTGCCAGCAGCCATGCGACAGGGAACTATGGCTACACCTTC. As protein: CASSHATGNYGYTF. The chain combines TRBV11-2 with TRBJ1-2, with 7 bases matching TRBD1. The V segment lost 5 bases and the J segment 2 bases; nucleotides outside the gene matches: 5. CDR3 length: 14 amino acids. CDR1 and CDR2 from the germline V gene are SGHAT and FQNNGV.